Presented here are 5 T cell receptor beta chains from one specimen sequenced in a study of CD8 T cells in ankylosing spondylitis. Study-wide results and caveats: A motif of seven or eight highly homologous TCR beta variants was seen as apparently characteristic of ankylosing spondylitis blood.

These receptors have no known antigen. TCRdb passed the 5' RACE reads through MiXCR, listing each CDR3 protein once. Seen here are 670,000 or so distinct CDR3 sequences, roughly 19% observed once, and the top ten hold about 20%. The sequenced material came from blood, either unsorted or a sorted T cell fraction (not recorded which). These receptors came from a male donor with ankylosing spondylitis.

CDR3 sequence: CASSYQDRLNTEAFF. The CDR3 nucleotides are TGTGCCAGCAGTTACCAGGACAGGCTTAACACTGAAGCTTTCTTT. J is TRBJ1-1 and V is TRBV6-2 or TRBV6-3; 7 bases map to TRBD1. The CDR3 covers 15 residues. The V and J ends lost 2 bases and 2 bases, in that order; junction bases with no gene match: 5. CDR1 and CDR2 from the germline V gene are MNHEY and SVGEGT.

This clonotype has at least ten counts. As DNA, the CDR3 is TGTGCCAGCAGCACTCCGGGAGGAAGCCGGACTGAAGCTTTCTTT. It translates to CASSTPGGSRTEAFF. V gene TRBV12-3 or TRBV12-4 combines with J gene TRBJ1-1; D is undetermined. V lost 6 bases, J lost 5 bases, and 19 bases lay in between. CDR3 length equals 15 residues.

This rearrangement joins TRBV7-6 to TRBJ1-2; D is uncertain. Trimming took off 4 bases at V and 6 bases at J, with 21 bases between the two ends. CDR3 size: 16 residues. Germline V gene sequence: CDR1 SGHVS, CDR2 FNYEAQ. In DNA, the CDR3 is TGTGCCAGCAGCTCGGAAACACCCATTCCGAGGGATGGCTACACCTTC. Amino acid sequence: CASSSETPIPRDGYTF.

DNA of the CDR3: TGTGCCAGCAGCCAGACTAGCGGAGAGCACAATGAGCAGTTCTTC. Protein: CASSQTSGEHNEQFF. J is TRBJ2-1 and V is TRBV4-2; 9 bases are a match to TRBD2. Looked up from germline, CDR1 is LGHNA and CDR2 is YNFKEQ. This CDR3 comprises 15 residues. V lost 3 bases, J lost 5 bases, and 5 bases stayed unmatched.

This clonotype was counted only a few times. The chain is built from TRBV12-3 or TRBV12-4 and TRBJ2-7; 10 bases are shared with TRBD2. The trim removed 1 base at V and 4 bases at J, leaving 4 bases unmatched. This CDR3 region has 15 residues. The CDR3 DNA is TGTGCCAGCAGTTTAGATTCTAGCGGGAGATACGAGCAGTACTTC. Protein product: CASSLDSSGRYEQYF.